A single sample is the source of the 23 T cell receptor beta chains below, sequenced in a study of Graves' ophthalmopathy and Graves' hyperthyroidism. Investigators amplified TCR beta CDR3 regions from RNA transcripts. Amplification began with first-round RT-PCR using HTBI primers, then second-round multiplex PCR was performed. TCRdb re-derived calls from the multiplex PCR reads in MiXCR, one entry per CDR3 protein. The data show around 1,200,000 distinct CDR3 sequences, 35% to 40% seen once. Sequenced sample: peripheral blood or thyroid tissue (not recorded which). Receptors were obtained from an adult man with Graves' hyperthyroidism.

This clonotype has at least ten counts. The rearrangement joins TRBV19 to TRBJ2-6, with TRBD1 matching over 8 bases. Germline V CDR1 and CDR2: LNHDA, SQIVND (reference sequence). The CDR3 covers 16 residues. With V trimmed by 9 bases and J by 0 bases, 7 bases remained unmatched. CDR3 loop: CASNRGEHSGANVLTF. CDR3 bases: TGTGCCAGCAACAGGGGGGAACACTCTGGGGCCAACGTCCTGACTTTC.

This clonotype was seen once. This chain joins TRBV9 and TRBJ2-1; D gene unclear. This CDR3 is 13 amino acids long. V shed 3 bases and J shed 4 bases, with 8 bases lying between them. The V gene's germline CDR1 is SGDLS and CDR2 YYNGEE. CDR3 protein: CASSEGQYNEQFF. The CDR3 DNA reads TGTGCCAGCAGCGAGGGTCAATACAATGAGCAGTTCTTC.

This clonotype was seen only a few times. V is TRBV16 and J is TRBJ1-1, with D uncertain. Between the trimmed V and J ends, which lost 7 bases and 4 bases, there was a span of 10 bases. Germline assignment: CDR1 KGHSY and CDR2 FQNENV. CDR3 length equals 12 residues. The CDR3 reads CASIQTGTEAFF. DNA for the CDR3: TGTGCCAGCATCCAGACGGGCACTGAAGCTTTCTTT.

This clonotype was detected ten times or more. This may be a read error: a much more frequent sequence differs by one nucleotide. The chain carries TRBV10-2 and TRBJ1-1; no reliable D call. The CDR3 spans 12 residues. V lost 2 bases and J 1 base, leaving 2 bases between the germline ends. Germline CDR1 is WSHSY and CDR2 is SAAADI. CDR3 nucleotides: TGCGCCAGCAGTGAGCCGAACACTGAAGCTTTCTTT. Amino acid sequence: CASSEPNTEAFF.

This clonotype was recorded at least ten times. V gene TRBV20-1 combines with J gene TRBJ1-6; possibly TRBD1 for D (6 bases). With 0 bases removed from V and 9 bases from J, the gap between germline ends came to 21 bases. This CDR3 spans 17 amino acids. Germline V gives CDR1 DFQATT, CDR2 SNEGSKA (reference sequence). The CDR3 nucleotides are TGCAGTGCTAGAGACCCAAAGACAGGCCGTCGAGGTTCACCCCTCCACTTT. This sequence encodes CSARDPKTGRRGSPLHF.

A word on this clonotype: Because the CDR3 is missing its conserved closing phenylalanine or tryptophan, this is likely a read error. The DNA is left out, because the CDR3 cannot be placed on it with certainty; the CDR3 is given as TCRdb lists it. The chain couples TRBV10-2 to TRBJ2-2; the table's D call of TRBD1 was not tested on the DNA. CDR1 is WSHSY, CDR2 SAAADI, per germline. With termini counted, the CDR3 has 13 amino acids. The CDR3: CATADSEHRGAVV.

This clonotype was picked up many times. Here the CDR3 reads CAVRQGVRETQYF. CDR3 sequence (DNA): TGTGCCGTCCGACAGGGTGTGCGAGAGACCCAGTACTTC. The V call is TRBV10-3, the J call TRBJ2-5, with 7 bases lining up with TRBD1. Germline V gene data show CDR1 as ENHRY and CDR2 as SYGVKD. The CDR3 sequence is 13 residues long. The J segment lost 4 bases and the V segment lost 11 bases, leaving 10 bases of the junction unmatched.

DNA for the CDR3: TGCAGCGTTGGGACAGGGGAAAATGAAAAACTGTTTTTT. It encodes CSVGTGENEKLFF. This rearrangement joins TRBV29-1 to TRBJ1-4, with 9 bases matching TRBD1. In germline, CDR1 is SQVTM, CDR2 ANQGSEA. The CDR3 covers 13 residues. The trim removed 4 bases at V and 5 bases at J, leaving 2 bases unmatched.

CDR3 residues: CASRGDQYEAFF. The CDR3 nucleotides read TGTGCCAGCAGAGGGGACCAGTATGAAGCTTTCTTT. This sequence joins TRBV6-5 and TRBJ1-1; maybe TRBD1 (5 bases). Trimming cost V 6 bases and J 7 bases, with 12 bases left between them. In germline, CDR1 is MNHEY, CDR2 SVGAGI. The CDR3 is 12 amino acids.

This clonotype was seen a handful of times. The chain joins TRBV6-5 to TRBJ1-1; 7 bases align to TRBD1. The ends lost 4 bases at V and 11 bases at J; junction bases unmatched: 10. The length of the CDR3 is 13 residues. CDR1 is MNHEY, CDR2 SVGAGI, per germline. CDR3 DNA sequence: TGTGCCAGCAGTTCAAACCAGGGGGTCTCGGCTTTCTTT. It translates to CASSSNQGVSAFF.

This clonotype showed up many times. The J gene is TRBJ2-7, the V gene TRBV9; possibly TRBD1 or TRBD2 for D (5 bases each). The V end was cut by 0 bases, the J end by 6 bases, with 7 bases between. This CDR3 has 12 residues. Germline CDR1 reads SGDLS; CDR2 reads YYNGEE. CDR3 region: CASSVEGSEQYF. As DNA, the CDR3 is TGTGCCAGCAGCGTAGAGGGGAGCGAGCAGTACTTC. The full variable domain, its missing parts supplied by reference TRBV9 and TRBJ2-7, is DSGVTQTPKHLITATGQRVTLRCSPRSGDLSVYWYQQSLDQGLQFLIQYYNGEERAKGNILERFSAQQFPDLHSELNLSSLELGDSALYFCASSVEGSEQYFGPGTRLTVT.

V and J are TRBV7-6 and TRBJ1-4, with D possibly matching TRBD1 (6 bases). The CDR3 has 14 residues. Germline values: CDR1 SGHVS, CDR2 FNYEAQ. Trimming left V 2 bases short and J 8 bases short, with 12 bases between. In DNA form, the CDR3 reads TGTGCCAGCAGCTTAACGGACAGTTGGGAAAAACTGTTTTTT. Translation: CASSLTDSWEKLFF. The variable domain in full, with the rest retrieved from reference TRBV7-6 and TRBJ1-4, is GAGVSQSPRYKVTKRGQDVALRCDPISGHVSLYWYRQALGQGPEFLTYFNYEAQQDKSGLPNDRFSAERPEGSISTLTIQRTEQRDSAMYRCASSLTDSWEKLFFGSGTQLSVL.

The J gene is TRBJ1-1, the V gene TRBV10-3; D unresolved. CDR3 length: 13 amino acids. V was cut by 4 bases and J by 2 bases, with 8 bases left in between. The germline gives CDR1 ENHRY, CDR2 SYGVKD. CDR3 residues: CAISAPGNTEAFF. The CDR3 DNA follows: TGTGCCATCAGTGCTCCTGGCAACACTGAAGCTTTCTTT.

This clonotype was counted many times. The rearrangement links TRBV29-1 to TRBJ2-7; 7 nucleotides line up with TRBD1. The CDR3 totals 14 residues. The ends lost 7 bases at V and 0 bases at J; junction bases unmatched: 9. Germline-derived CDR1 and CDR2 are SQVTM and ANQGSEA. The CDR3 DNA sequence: TGCAGCGCGCAGACAGGGAACCCCTCCTACGAGCAGTACTTC. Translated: CSAQTGNPSYEQYF.

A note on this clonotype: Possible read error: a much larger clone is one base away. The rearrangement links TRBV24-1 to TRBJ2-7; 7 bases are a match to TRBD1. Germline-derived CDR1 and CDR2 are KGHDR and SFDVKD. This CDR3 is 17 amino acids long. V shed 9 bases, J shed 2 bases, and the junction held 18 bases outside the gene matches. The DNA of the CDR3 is TGTGCCACCCTGGCGAGGGGGCTTGAAATCCGAACCTACGAGCAGTACTTC. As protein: CATLARGLEIRTYEQYF.

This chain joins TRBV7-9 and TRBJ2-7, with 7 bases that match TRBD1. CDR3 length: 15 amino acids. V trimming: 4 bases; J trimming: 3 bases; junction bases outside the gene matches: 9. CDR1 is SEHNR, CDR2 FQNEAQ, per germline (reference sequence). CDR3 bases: TGTGCCAGCAGCTCCCCCCTGGGACAGAACTACGAGCAGTACTTC. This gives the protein CASSSPLGQNYEQYF.

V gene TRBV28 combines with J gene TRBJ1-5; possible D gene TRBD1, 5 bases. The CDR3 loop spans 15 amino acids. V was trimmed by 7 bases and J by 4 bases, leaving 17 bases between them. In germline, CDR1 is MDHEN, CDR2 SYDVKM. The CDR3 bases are TGTGCCAGCATGATGGCGGGACGAGGTAATCAGCCCCAGCATTTT. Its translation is CASMMAGRGNQPQHF.

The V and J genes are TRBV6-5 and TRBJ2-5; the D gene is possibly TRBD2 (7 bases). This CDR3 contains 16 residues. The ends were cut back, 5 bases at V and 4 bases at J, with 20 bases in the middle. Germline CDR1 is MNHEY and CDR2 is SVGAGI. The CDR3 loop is CASSRPTAGARETQYF. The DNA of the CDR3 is TGTGCCAGCAGTCGCCCGACGGCGGGGGCAAGAGAGACCCAGTACTTC.

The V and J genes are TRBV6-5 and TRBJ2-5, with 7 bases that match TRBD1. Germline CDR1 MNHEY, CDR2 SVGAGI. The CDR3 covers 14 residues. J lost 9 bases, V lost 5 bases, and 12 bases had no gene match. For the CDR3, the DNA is TGTGCCAGCAGTGAAGCGCTTCTCCAGGGGGCCCAGTACTTC. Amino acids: CASSEALLQGAQYF.

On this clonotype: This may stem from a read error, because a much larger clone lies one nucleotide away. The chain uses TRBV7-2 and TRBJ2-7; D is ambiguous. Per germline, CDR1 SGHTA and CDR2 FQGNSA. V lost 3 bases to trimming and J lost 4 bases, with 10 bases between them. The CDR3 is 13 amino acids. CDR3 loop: CASSFSAEYEQYF. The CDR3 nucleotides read TGTGCCAGCAGCTTTTCCGCGGAGTACGAGCAGTACTTC.

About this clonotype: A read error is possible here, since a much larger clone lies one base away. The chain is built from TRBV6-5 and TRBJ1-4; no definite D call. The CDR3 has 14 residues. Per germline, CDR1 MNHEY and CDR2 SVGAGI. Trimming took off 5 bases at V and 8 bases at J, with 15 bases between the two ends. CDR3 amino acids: CASSHRGPEEKLFF. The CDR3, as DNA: TGTGCCAGCAGTCATCGCGGACCGGAGGAAAAACTGTTTTTT.

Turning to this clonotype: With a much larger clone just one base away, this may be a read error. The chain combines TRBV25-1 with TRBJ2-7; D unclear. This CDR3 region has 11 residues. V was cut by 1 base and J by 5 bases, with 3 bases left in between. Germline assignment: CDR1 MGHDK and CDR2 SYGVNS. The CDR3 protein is CASSESHEQYF. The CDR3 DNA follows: TGTGCCAGCAGTGAATCTCACGAGCAGTACTTC.

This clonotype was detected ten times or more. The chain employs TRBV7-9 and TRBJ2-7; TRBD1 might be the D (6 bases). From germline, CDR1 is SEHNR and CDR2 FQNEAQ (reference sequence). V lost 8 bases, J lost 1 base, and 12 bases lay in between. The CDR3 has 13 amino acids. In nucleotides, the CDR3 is TGTGCCAGCCGGGCAGGGGAATCCTACGAGCAGTACTTC. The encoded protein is CASRAGESYEQYF.